This T cell receptor (beta chain) was obtained from a study of T cell responses to AZD1222 COVID-19 vaccine. Germline loops: CDR1 SEHNR, CDR2 FQNEAQ (reference sequence). The CDR3 totals 14 residues. Trimming pared 5 bases from V and 1 base from J, leaving 11 bases between. Data came from immunoSEQ multiplex PCR; TCRdb stores just in-frame clones and leaves some out. The repertoire includes around 90,000 clones, about 90% of them detected once, and less than 5.5% sits in the top ten. The receptor was derived from an adult in good health. The rearrangement links TRBV7-9 to TRBJ2-5; TRBD2 might be the D (6 bases). Sequencing was performed on peripheral blood, taken on day 0 of MenACWY control vaccination. CDR3 DNA: TGTGCCAGCAGCACGGGACTTTCCCAAGAGACCCAGTACTTC. It translates to CASSTGLSQETQYF.